Each of the 30 T cell receptor beta chains below was sequenced from the same sample in a study of blood T cell repertoires in COVID-19 (dated by TCRdb to the early 2020s). The protocol used for the library was the immunoSEQ multiplex PCR assay. TCRdb holds this immuneACCESS table with in-frame rearrangements only. Some clones are missing; in checked studies, unresolved V genes explain under half, and the rest has no known cause. The sample profile shows 70,000 or so clones; around nine tenths of them were found once. The ten largest clones add up to around 1.5% of the sample. The sequenced sample was peripheral blood. These receptors were taken from a human donor in a cohort sampled during active COVID-19.

This chain connects TRBV7-8 to TRBJ2-3, with a tentative D call TRBD2 (6 bases). The CDR3 has 18 residues. V lost 2 bases and J lost 2, with 20 bases in between. Germline CDR1 SGHVS, CDR2 FQNEAQ. The CDR3 bases are TGTGCCAGCAGCTTACGGGGGTGGACGGGCGTAGACACAGATACGCAGTATTTT. It encodes CASSLRGWTGVDTDTQYF.

The rearrangement joins TRBV2 to TRBJ2-1, with D possibly matching TRBD2 (6 bases). V was trimmed by 8 bases and J by 1 base, leaving 9 bases between them. The CDR3 consists of 13 residues. CDR1 is SNHLY, CDR2 FYNNEI, per germline. CDR3 nucleotide sequence: TGTGCCAGCGGGAGGTGGTCCTACAATGAGCAGTTCTTC. It codes for CASGRWSYNEQFF.

This clone occurred once. The chain links TRBV5-1 to TRBJ1-4; tentatively, D is TRBD1 (5 bases). This CDR3 is 15 amino acids long. Trimming cost V 3 bases and J 4 bases, with 13 bases left between them. CDR1 SGHRS and CDR2 YFSETQ come from the germline V gene. The CDR3 region is CASSSQTANNEKLFF. CDR3 nucleotides: TGCGCCAGCAGCTCACAGACAGCCAATAATGAAAAACTGTTTTTT.

The chain recombines TRBV7-5 with TRBJ2-7; the table's TRBD2 call for D was not verified on the DNA. TRBV7-5 is annotated as a pseudogene. The CDR3 totals 16 residues. CDR3 sequence (DNA): TGTGTCAGAAGCTTAGGGCTAGCGGGAGTTACCTACGAGCAGTACGTC. It yields the protein CVRSLGLAGVTYEQYV.

The chain uses TRBV11-3 and TRBJ2-3; 9 bases fit TRBD2. Trimming removed 7 bases from V and 3 bases from J; junction bases left unmatched: 8. This CDR3 has 15 residues. Germline loops: CDR1 SGHNT, CDR2 YENEEA. The DNA for the CDR3 is TGTGCCAGCAAGGCGGGAGGGCCGGCGACAGATACGCAGTATTTT. This translates into CASKAGGPATDTQYF.

The gene calls are TRBV21-1 and TRBJ2-7; the table's TRBD1 call for D was not verified on the DNA. TRBV21-1 is annotated as a pseudogene. CDR3 size: 12 residues. This CDR3 reads CASGQGEGEQYV. DNA for the CDR3: TGTGCCAGCGGACAGGGAGAGGGGGAGCAGTACGTC.

J is TRBJ1-1 and V is TRBV14; D perhaps matches TRBD1 (6 bases). This CDR3 contains 18 residues. Between the trimmed V and J ends, which lost 3 bases and 0 bases, there was a span of 20 bases. From germline, CDR1 is SGHDN and CDR2 FVKESK. The CDR3 spells CASSQDHWSRDMNTEAFF. Written as DNA, the CDR3 is TGTGCCAGCAGCCAGGACCATTGGAGCAGGGACATGAACACTGAAGCTTTCTTT.

The V call is TRBV6-2 or TRBV6-3, the J call TRBJ2-5; D gene uncertain. This CDR3 spans 15 amino acids. Germline V gene data show CDR1 as MNHEY and CDR2 as SVGEGT. Trimming left V 2 bases short and J 1 base short, with 11 bases between. The CDR3 DNA sequence: TGTGCCAGCAGTTACACGTCAAGAGGCCAAGAGACCCAGTACTTC. This sequence encodes CASSYTSRGQETQYF.

V usage is TRBV12-3 or TRBV12-4 and J usage is TRBJ2-5, with unresolved D. V lost 4 bases to trimming and J lost 5 bases, with 11 bases between them. The CDR3 length is 13 residues. The CDR3 is CASSSSAAETQYF. The DNA of the CDR3 is TGTGCCAGCAGTTCTAGTGCTGCGGAGACCCAGTACTTC.

This chain links TRBV7-2 with TRBJ2-1; 11 bases are a match to TRBD2. The CDR3 runs 16 residues. Trimming took 1 base from V and 8 from J; bases not matched to a gene: 7. Per the germline V gene, CDR1 is SGHTA and CDR2 is FQGNSA. CDR3 DNA: TGTGCCAGCAGCTTAGGGCTAGCGGGAGGTTTGGATGAGCAGTTCTTC. Its protein product is CASSLGLAGGLDEQFF. Looking up the rest from reference TRBV7-2 and TRBJ2-1 gives the full variable domain: GAGVSQSPSNKVTEKGKDVELRCDPISGHTALYWYRQSLGQGLEFLIYFQGNSAPDKSGLPSDRFSAERTGGSVSTLTIQRTQQEDSAVYLCASSLGLAGGLDEQFFGPGTRLTVL.

The rearrangement joins TRBV5-1 to TRBJ2-3; 11 bases are a match to TRBD1. CDR3 length: 15 residues. The germline V gene has CDR1 SGHRS and CDR2 YFSETQ. After removal of 4 bases from V and 3 bases from J, the junction contained 4 bases not matched to a gene. CDR3 coding DNA: TGCGCCAGCAGCCCGGACAGGGGGCTGACAGATACGCAGTATTTT. The encoded protein is CASSPDRGLTDTQYF.

This sequence joins TRBV11-1 and TRBJ2-7, with 9 bases lining up with TRBD2. CDR1 is SGHAT, CDR2 FQDESV, per germline (reference sequence). The CDR3 has 13 residues. The V segment lost 6 bases and the J segment 7 bases; nucleotides outside the gene matches: 7. The CDR3 reads CASSPGLASEQYF. CDR3 nucleotide sequence: TGTGCCAGCAGTCCCGGACTAGCGTCAGAGCAGTACTTC.

The gene calls are TRBV20-1 and TRBJ2-1, with a tentative D call TRBD2 (5 bases). Per germline, CDR1 DFQATT and CDR2 SNEGSKA (reference sequence). This CDR3 region has 10 residues. CDR3 bases: TGCAGCGCCCGGGGTTATGAGCAGTTCTTC. The encoded protein is CSARGYEQFF.

This chain uses TRBV5-6 with TRBJ1-1, with TRBD1 matching 7 bases. V dropped 0 bases and J dropped 8; count of bases not matched to a gene: 1. Per germline, CDR1 SGHDT and CDR2 YYEEEE. The CDR3 has 12 amino acids. The CDR3, as DNA: TGTGCCAGCAGCTTGGTGGGACAGGAAGCTTTCTTT. It codes for CASSLVGQEAFF. The whole variable domain, filled in from reference TRBV5-6 and TRBJ1-1, reads DAGVTQSPTHLIKTRGQQVTLRCSPKSGHDTVSWYQQALGQGPQFIFQYYEEEERQRGNFPDRFSGHQFPNYSSELNVNALLLGDSALYLCASSLVGQEAFFGQGTRLTVV.

V and J are TRBV5-4 and TRBJ2-1; D is ambiguous. The V gene's germline CDR1 is SGHNT and CDR2 YYREEE (reference sequence). The ends were cut back, 4 bases at V and 7 bases at J, with 6 bases in the middle. The CDR3 contains 11 residues. DNA of the CDR3: TGTGCCAGCAGCGAGTTTAATGAGCAGTTCTTC. Protein: CASSEFNEQFF.

CDR3 loop: CSVTGETEAFF. As DNA, the CDR3 is TGCAGTGTTACAGGGGAAACTGAAGCTTTCTTT. The chain recombines TRBV20-1 with TRBJ1-1; 7 bases are shared with TRBD1. CDR3 size: 11 residues. J was trimmed by 5 bases and V by 7 bases; bases with no gene match: 4. Germline-derived CDR1 and CDR2 are DFQATT and SNEGSKA (reference sequence).

The CDR3 spells CASSSTSPDTQYF. The CDR3 DNA reads as TGCGCCAGCAGCTCGACTAGCCCAGATACGCAGTATTTT. The rearrangement joins TRBV5-1 to TRBJ2-3; 7 bases line up with TRBD2. The ends lost 3 bases at V and 4 bases at J; junction bases unmatched: 2. This CDR3 spans 13 amino acids. The V gene's germline CDR1 is SGHRS and CDR2 YFSETQ. The full variable domain, in which reference TRBV5-1 and TRBJ2-3 provide the parts outside the CDR3, is KAGVTQTPRYLIKTRGQQVTLSCSPISGHRSVSWYQQTPGQGLQFLFEYFSETQRNKGNFPGRFSGRQFSNSRSEMNVSTLELGDSALYLCASSSTSPDTQYFGPGTRLTVL.

This sequence joins TRBV11-3 and TRBJ1-1, with D perhaps matching TRBD1 (6 bases). The germline CDR1 and CDR2 sequences are SGHNT and YENEEA. The CDR3 is 14 amino acids. The V end lost 5 bases, the J end lost 1 base, and 11 bases lay between the germline ends. CDR3 bases: TGTGCCAGCAGCCGAAGGGGGAAGAACACTGAAGCTTTCTTT. This gives the protein CASSRRGKNTEAFF.

The chain combines TRBV4-1 with TRBJ2-7, with a tentative D call TRBD2 (5 bases). The CDR3 runs to 16 residues. The germline CDR1 and CDR2 sequences are MGHRA and YSYEKL. Trimming took off 4 bases at V and 3 bases at J, with 19 bases between the two ends. The CDR3 nucleotides read TGCGCCAGCAGCCCTTACACTAGTTCATTCAGCTACGAGCAGTACGTC. Protein: CASSPYTSSFSYEQYV.

This chain uses TRBV5-1 with TRBJ2-3; 7 bases are a match to TRBD2. After removal of 0 bases from V and 5 bases from J, the junction contained 15 bases not matched to a gene. This CDR3 is 18 amino acids long. Germline CDR1 is SGHRS and CDR2 is YFSETQ. CDR3 DNA sequence: TGCGCCAGCAGCTTGGGTGCCGGACTTTTTGGGAGGGGAGATACGCAGTATTTT. Encoded protein: CASSLGAGLFGRGDTQYF.

The V gene is TRBV5-1, the J gene TRBJ1-1; tentatively, D is TRBD1 (5 bases). The CDR3 sequence is 15 residues long. Germline V gene sequence: CDR1 SGHRS, CDR2 YFSETQ. Between the trimmed V and J ends, which lost 1 base and 0 bases, there was a span of 10 bases. CDR3 nucleotides: TGCGCCAGCAGCTTGCAGGGATTAATGAACACTGAAGCTTTCTTT. Residues: CASSLQGLMNTEAFF.

The V and J genes are TRBV6-5 and TRBJ1-2; TRBD1 matches 7 bases. This CDR3 has 13 amino acids. V gave up 6 bases and J gave up 3 bases; unmatched junction bases: 4. Per the germline V gene, CDR1 is MNHEY and CDR2 is SVGAGI. CDR3 sequence: CASRSGTDYGYTF. DNA for the CDR3: TGTGCCAGCAGGTCGGGGACAGACTATGGCTACACCTTC.

The chain recombines TRBV19 with TRBJ2-5; D perhaps matches TRBD1 (7 bases). Germline CDR1 LNHDA, CDR2 SQIVND (reference sequence). V was shortened by 2 bases and J by 0 bases, with 13 bases between the two germline ends. This CDR3 comprises 16 residues. The CDR3 spells CASSINGRGDQETQYF. In nucleotides, the CDR3 is TGTGCCAGTAGTATAAATGGCAGGGGGGACCAAGAGACCCAGTACTTC.

The chain uses TRBV6-7 and TRBJ2-5, with D uncertain. TRBV6-7 is reported as an ORF; its role is uncertain. The V end was cut by 1 base, the J end by 5 bases, with 14 bases between. CDR3 length: 15 residues. CDR3 nucleotides: TGTGCCAGCAGTTACTGCGGATCCCGACCGGAGACCCAGTACTTC. Encoded protein: CASSYCGSRPETQYF.

This chain connects TRBV5-4 to TRBJ2-1, with 11 bases that match TRBD2. Germline assignment: CDR1 SGHNT and CDR2 YYREEE (reference sequence). The ends lost 4 bases at V and 6 bases at J; junction bases unmatched: 12. The CDR3 runs to 17 residues. The CDR3 here is CASSQHVAGGLRNEQFF. For the CDR3, the DNA is TGTGCCAGCAGCCAACATGTAGCGGGAGGGCTTCGCAATGAGCAGTTCTTC.

The chain is built from TRBV30 and TRBJ1-1, with a weak D call TRBD1 (6 bases). CDR1 GTSNPN and CDR2 SVGIG come from the germline V gene (reference sequence). The V end lost 1 base, the J end lost 13 bases, and 19 bases lay between the germline ends. The CDR3 has 13 residues. The CDR3: CAWSGSQGGEVFF. The CDR3 coding sequence is TGTGCCTGGAGTGGGTCACAAGGGGGGGAGGTTTTCTTT.

This clone has just one count. The V and J genes are TRBV19 and TRBJ2-1; 11 bases map to TRBD2. J was trimmed by 0 bases and V by 9 bases; bases with no gene match: 7. The V gene's germline CDR1 is LNHDA and CDR2 SQIVND (reference sequence). This CDR3 has 16 residues. The CDR3: CASHAGTSGSYNEQFF. CDR3 DNA: TGTGCCAGCCACGCCGGGACTAGCGGCTCCTACAATGAGCAGTTCTTC.

This clone has only one observation. The chain couples TRBV6-6 to TRBJ2-1, with TRBD1 matching over 10 bases. This CDR3 contains 16 residues. J was trimmed by 2 bases and V by 0 bases; bases with no gene match: 1. CDR1 is MNHNY and CDR2 is SVGAGI in the germline V gene (reference sequence). CDR3: CASSYSTGGTYNEQFF. The CDR3 nucleotides are TGTGCCAGCAGTTACTCGACAGGGGGCACCTACAATGAGCAGTTCTTC.

The CDR3 sequence: CASSRQGAETEAFF. The CDR3 bases are TGTGCCAGCAGTAGACAGGGGGCTGAAACTGAAGCTTTCTTT. The chain combines TRBV6-5 with TRBJ1-1; TRBD1 agrees at 10 bases. This CDR3 has 14 residues. Looked up from germline, CDR1 is MNHEY and CDR2 is SVGAGI. V lost 5 bases and J lost 5; bases outside the gene matches: 5.

This chain connects TRBV14 to TRBJ2-7; possible D gene TRBD1, 5 bases. V shed 4 bases and J shed 6 bases, with 19 bases lying between them. Germline-derived CDR1 and CDR2 are SGHDN and FVKESK. The CDR3 covers 15 residues. CDR3 sequence (DNA): TGTGCCAGCAGCCTCCCGTCAGGGTTCTCCGCCGAGCAGTACTTC. This codes for CASSLPSGFSAEQYF.